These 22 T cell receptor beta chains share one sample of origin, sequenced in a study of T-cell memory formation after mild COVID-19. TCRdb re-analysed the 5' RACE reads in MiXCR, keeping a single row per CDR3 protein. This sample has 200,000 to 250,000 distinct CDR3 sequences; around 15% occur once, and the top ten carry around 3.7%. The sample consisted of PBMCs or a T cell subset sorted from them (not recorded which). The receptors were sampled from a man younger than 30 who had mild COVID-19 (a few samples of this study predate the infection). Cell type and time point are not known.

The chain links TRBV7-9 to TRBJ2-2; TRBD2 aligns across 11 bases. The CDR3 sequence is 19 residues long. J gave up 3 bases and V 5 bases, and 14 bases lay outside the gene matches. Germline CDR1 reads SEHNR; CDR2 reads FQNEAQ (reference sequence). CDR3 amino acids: CASSRAAILAGDDTGELFF. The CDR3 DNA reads TGTGCCAGCAGCCGCGCCGCCATACTAGCGGGGGATGACACCGGGGAGCTGTTTTTT. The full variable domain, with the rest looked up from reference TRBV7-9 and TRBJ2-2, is DTGVSQNPRHKITKRGQNVTFRCDPISEHNRLYWYRQTLGQGPEFLTYFQNEAQLEKSRLLSDRFSAERPKGSFSTLEIQRTEQGDSAMYLCASSRAAILAGDDTGELFFGEGSRLTVL.

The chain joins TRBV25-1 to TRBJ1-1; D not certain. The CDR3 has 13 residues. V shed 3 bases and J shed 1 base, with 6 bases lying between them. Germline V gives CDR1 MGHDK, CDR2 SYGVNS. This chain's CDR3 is CASSDRTNTEAFF. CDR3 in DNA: TGTGCCAGCAGTGATAGGACGAACACTGAAGCTTTCTTT.

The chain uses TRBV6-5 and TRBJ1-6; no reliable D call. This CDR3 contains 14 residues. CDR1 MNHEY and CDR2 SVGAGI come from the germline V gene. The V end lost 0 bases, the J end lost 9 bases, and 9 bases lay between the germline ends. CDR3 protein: CASSYSGYFSPLHF. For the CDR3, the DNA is TGTGCCAGCAGTTACTCGGGATATTTTTCACCCCTCCACTTT.

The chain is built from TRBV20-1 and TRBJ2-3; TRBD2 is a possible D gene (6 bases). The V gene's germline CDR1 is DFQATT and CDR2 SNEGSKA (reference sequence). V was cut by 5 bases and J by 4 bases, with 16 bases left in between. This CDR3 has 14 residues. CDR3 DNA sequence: TGCAGTGCTTTCGACTCGCGGGGCGCAGATACGCAGTATTTT. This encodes CSAFDSRGADTQYF.

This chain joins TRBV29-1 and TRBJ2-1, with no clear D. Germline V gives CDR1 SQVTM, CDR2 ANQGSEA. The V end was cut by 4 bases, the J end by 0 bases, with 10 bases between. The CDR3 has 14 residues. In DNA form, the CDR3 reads TGCAGCGTTGTTATCCCCTCCTCCTACAATGAGCAGTTCTTC. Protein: CSVVIPSSYNEQFF.

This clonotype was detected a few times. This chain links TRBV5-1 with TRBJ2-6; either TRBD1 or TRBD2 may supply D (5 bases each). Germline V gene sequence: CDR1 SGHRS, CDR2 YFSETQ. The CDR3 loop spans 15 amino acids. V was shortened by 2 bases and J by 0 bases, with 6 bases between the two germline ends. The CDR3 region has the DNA TGCGCCAGCAGCTTCGGGGCCTCTGGGGCCAACGTCCTGACTTTC. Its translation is CASSFGASGANVLTF.

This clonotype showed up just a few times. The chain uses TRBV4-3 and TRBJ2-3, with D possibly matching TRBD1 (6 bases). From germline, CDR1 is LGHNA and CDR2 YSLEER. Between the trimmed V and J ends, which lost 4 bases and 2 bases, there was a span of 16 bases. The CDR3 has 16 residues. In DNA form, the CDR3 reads TGCGCCAGCAGCCGACAACAGGGTGGGGACACAGATACGCAGTATTTT. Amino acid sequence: CASSRQQGGDTDTQYF.

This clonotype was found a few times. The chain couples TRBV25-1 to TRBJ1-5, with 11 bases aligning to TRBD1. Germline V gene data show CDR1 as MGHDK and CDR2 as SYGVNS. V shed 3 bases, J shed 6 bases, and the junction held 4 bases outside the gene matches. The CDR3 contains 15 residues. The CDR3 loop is CASSDGQGASQPQHF. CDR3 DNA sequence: TGTGCCAGCAGTGACGGACAGGGGGCAAGTCAGCCCCAGCATTTT.

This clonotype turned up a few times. The CDR3 DNA is TGTGCCAGCAGTGACCCGGGTTTGGCACCCCTCCACTTT. The encoded protein is CASSDPGLAPLHF. The chain is built from TRBV25-1 and TRBJ1-6; unclear D gene. In germline, CDR1 is MGHDK, CDR2 SYGVNS. The CDR3 runs 13 residues. V was shortened by 3 bases and J by 11 bases, with 11 bases between the two germline ends.

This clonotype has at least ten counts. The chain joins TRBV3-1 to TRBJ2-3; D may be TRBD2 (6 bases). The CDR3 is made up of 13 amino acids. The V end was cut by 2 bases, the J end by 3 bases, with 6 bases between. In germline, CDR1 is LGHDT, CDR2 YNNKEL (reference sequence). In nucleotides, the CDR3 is TGTGCCAGCAGCCAACGGGGGACAGATACGCAGTATTTT. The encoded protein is CASSQRGTDTQYF.

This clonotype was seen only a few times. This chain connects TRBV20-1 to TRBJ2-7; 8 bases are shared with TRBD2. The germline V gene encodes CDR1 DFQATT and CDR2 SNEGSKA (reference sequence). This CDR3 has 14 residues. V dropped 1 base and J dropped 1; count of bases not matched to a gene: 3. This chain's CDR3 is CSARVASGSYEQYF. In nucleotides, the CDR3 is TGCAGTGCTAGAGTGGCTAGCGGGTCCTACGAGCAGTACTTC.

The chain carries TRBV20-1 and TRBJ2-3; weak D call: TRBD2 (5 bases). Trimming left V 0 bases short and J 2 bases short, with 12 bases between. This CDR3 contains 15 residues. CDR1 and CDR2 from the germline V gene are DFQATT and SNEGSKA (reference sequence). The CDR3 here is CSAREAAGPTDTQYF. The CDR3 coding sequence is TGCAGTGCTAGAGAGGCGGCGGGTCCCACAGATACGCAGTATTTT.

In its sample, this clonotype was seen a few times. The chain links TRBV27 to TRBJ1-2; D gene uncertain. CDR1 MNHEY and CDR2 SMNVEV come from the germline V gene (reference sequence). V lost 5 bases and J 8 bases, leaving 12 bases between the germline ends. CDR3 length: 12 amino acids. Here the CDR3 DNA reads TGTGCCAGCAGTCCAAACAATGCGGGCTACACCTTC. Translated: CASSPNNAGYTF.

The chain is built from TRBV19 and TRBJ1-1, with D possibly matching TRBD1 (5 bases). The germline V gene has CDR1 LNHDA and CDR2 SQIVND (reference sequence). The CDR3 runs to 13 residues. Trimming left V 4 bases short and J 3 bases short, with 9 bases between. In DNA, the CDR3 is TGTGCCAGTAGTAAGGGACCCCACACTGAAGCTTTCTTT. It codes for CASSKGPHTEAFF.

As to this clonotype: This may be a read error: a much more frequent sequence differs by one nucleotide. The DNA of the CDR3 is TGTGCCAGCAGCGTACAGGCGAACACTGAAGCTTTCTTT. It is translated as CASSVQANTEAFF. This rearrangement joins TRBV6-5 to TRBJ1-1; weak D call: TRBD1 (5 bases). This CDR3 contains 13 residues. V was pared by 6 bases and J by 1 base, with 9 bases between. Germline CDR1 and CDR2: MNHEY and SVGAGI.

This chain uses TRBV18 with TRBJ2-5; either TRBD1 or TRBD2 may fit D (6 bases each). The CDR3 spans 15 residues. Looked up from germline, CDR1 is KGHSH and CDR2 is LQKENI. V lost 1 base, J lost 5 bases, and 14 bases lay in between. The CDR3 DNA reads TGTGCCAGCTCACCACGACGGGGGCTAGGGGAGACCCAGTACTTC. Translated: CASSPRRGLGETQYF.

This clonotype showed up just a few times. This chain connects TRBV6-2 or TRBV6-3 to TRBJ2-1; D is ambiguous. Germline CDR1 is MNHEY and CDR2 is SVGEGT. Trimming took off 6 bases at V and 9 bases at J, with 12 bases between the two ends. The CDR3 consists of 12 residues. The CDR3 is CASSPWKAEQFF. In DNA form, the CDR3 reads TGTGCCAGCAGCCCGTGGAAGGCTGAGCAGTTCTTC.

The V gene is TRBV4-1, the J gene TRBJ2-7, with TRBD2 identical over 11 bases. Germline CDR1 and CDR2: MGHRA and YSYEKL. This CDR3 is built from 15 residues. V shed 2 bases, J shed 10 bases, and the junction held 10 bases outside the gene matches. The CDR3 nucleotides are TGCGCCAGCAGCCAACCCCTAGCGGGGGGACGTGGACAGTACTTC. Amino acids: CASSQPLAGGRGQYF.

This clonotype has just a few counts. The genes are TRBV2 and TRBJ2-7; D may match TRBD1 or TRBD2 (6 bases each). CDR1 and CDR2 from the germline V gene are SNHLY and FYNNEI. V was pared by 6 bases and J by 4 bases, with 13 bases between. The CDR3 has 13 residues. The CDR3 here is CASSVRGQYEQYV. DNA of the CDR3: TGTGCCAGCAGCGTCCGGGGGCAATACGAGCAGTACGTC.

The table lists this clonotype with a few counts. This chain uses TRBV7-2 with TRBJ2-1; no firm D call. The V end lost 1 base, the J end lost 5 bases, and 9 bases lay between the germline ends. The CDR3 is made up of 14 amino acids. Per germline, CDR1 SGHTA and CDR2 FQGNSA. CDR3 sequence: CASSLGRTNNEQFF. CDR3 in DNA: TGTGCCAGCAGCTTAGGTCGCACGAACAATGAGCAGTTCTTC.

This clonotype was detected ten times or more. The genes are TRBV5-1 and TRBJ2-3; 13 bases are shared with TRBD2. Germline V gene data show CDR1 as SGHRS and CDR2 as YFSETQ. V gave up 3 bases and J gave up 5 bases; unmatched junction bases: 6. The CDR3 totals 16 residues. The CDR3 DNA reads TGCGCCAGCAGCTCCCGGACTAGCGGGGGTATAGATACGCAGTATTTT. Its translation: CASSSRTSGGIDTQYF. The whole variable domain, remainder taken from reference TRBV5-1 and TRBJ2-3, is KAGVTQTPRYLIKTRGQQVTLSCSPISGHRSVSWYQQTPGQGLQFLFEYFSETQRNKGNFPGRFSGRQFSNSRSEMNVSTLELGDSALYLCASSSRTSGGIDTQYFGPGTRLTVL.

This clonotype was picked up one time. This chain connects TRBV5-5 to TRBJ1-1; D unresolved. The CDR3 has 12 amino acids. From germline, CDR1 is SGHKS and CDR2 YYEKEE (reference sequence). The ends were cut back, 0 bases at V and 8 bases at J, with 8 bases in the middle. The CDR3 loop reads CASSLGLGEAFF. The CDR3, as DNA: TGTGCCAGCAGCTTGGGTCTGGGAGAAGCTTTCTTT.